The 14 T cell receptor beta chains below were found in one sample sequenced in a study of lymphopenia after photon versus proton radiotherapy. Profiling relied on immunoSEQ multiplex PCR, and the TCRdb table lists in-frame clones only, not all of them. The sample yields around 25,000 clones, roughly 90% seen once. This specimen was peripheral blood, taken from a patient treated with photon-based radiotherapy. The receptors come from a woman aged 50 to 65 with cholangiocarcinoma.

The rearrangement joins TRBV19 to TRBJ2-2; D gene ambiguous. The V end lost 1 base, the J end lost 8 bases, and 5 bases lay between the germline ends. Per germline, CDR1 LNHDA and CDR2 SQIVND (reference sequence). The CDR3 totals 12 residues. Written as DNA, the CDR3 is TGTGCCAGTAGTATAGCCCGGGGGGAGCTGTTTTTT. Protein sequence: CASSIARGELFF.

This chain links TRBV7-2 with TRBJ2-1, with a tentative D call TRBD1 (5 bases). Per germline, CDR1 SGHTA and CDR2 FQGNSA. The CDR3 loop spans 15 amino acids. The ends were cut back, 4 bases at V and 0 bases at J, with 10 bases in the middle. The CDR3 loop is CASSWGYSSYNEQFF. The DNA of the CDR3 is TGTGCCAGCAGCTGGGGCTACTCCTCCTACAATGAGCAGTTCTTC. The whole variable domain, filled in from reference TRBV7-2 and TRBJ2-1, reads GAGVSQSPSNKVTEKGKDVELRCDPISGHTALYWYRQSLGQGLEFLIYFQGNSAPDKSGLPSDRFSAERTGGSVSTLTIQRTQQEDSAVYLCASSWGYSSYNEQFFGPGTRLTVL.

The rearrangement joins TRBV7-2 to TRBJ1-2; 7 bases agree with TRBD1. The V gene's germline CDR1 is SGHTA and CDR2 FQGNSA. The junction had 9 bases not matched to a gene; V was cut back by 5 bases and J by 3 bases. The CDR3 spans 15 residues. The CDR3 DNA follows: TGTGCCAGCAGCCCACCGGGACAGCTAGACTATGGCTACACCTTC. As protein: CASSPPGQLDYGYTF.

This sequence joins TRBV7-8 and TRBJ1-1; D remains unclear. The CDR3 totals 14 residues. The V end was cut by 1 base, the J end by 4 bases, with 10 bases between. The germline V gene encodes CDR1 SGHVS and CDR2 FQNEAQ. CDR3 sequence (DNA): TGTGCCAGCAGCTTAGTGGCAGGTAGCACTGAAGCTTTCTTT. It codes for CASSLVAGSTEAFF. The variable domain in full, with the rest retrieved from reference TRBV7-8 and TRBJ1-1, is GAGVSQSPRYKVAKRGQDVALRCDPISGHVSLFWYQQALGQGPEFLTYFQNEAQLDKSGLPSDRFFAERPEGSVSTLKIQRTQQEDSAVYLCASSLVAGSTEAFFGQGTRLTVV.

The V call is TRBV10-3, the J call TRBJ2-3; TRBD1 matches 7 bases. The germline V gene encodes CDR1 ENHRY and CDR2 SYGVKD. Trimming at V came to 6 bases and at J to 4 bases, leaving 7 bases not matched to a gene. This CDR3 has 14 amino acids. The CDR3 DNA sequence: TGTGCCATCAGAGGACAGGAGTCGCCAGATACGCAGTATTTT. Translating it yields CAIRGQESPDTQYF.

The CDR3 nucleotides read TGTGCCAGCACGATCGACGGGGGAAATCAGCCCCAGCATTTT. This encodes CASTIDGGNQPQHF. This chain connects TRBV6-1 to TRBJ1-5, with D possibly TRBD1 on 5 matching bases. Between the trimmed V and J ends, which lost 7 bases and 4 bases, there was a span of 14 bases. In germline, CDR1 is MNHNS, CDR2 SASEGT. The CDR3 is 14 amino acids.

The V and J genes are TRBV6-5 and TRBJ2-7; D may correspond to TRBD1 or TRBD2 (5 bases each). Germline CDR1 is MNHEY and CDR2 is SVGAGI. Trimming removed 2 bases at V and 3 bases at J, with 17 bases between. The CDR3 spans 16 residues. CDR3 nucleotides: TGTGCCAGCAGTTACGGTGTGGGGGACGCAGGCTACGAGCAGTACTTC. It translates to CASSYGVGDAGYEQYF.

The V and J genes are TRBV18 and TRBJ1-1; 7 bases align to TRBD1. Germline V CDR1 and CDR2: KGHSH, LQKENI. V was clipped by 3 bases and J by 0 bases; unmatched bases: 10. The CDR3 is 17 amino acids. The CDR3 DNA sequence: TGTGCCAGCTCACCCGGGACAGCAAACCCCTTGAACACTGAAGCTTTCTTT. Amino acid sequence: CASSPGTANPLNTEAFF.

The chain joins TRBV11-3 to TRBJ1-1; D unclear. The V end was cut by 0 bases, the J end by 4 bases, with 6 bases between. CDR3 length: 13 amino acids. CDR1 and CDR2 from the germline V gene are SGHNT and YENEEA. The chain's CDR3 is CASSLEGSTEAFF. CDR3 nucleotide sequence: TGTGCCAGCAGCTTAGAGGGGAGCACTGAAGCTTTCTTT.

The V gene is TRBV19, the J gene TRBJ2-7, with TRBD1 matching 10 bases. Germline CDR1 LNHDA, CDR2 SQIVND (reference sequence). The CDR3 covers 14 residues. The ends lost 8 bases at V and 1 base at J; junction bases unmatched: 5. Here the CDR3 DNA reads TGTGCCAGTTCCGGGACAGGGGCTTCCTACGAGCAGTACTTC. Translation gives CASSGTGASYEQYF.

The CDR3 loop reads CATSRGQGANTEAFF. CDR3 coding DNA: TGTGCCACCAGCAGAGGCCAGGGGGCGAACACTGAAGCTTTCTTT. V gene TRBV15 combines with J gene TRBJ1-1, with 8 bases that match TRBD1. Germline CDR1 and CDR2: LNHNV and YYDKDF (reference sequence). Losses at the gene ends were 1 base for V and 1 base for J; bases not matched to a gene: 2. This CDR3 has 15 amino acids.

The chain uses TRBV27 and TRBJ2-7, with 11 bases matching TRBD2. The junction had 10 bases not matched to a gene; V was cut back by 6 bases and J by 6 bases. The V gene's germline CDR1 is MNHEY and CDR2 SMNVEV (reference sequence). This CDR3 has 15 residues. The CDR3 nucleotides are TGTGCCAGCAGGGATACTAGCGGGGGTCCCTCCGAGCAGTACTTC. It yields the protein CASRDTSGGPSEQYF.

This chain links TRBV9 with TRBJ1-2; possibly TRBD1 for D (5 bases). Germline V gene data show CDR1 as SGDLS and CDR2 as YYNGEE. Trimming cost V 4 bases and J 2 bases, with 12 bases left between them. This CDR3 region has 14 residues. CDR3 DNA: TGTGCCAGCAGCCCTGCCAGGGCAAACTATGGCTACACCTTC. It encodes CASSPARANYGYTF.

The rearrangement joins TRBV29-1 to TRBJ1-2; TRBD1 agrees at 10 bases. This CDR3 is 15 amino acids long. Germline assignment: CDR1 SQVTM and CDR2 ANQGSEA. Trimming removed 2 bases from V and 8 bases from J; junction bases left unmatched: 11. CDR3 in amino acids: CSVEIFGTGEEGYTF. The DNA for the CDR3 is TGCAGCGTTGAAATATTTGGGACAGGGGAGGAGGGCTACACCTTC.